A single sample is the source of the 17 T cell receptor beta chains below, sequenced in a study of blood T cells in healthy people across ages. With a J-beta primer mix and a sample-barcoded 5' primer, a second PCR ran about 7 to 12 cycles. TCRdb ran MiXCR on the 5' RACE reads and lists one entry per CDR3 protein. Of hundreds of thousands of distinct CDR3 sequences in the sample, approximately 31% were seen once. Input material: blood. These receptors came from a woman over 75 in good health.

The table lists this clonotype with many counts. As DNA, the CDR3 is TGTGCCAGCAACAGGGATGACCAGCCCCAGCATTTT. It codes for CASNRDDQPQHF. The gene calls are TRBV2 and TRBJ1-5, with a possible D match to TRBD1 (6 bases). The CDR3 length is 12 residues. V was shortened by 7 bases and J by 7 bases, with 11 bases between the two germline ends. CDR1 and CDR2 from the germline V gene are SNHLY and FYNNEI.

This chain links TRBV12-3 or TRBV12-4 with TRBJ2-7; TRBD2 aligns across 10 bases. V was clipped by 6 bases and J by 0 bases; unmatched bases: 2. This CDR3 is 14 amino acids long. CDR3 sequence reads: CASRIAGGSYEQYF. The CDR3 DNA follows: TGTGCCAGCAGGATAGCGGGAGGCTCCTACGAGCAGTACTTC.

This rearrangement joins TRBV20-1 to TRBJ2-1; 7 nucleotides match TRBD2. With 0 bases clipped from V and 4 bases from J, the junction kept 9 bases outside the gene matches. The V gene's germline CDR1 is DFQATT and CDR2 SNEGSKA (reference sequence). The CDR3 extends over 16 amino acids. CDR3 sequence: CSARDLGGGEYNEQFF. The CDR3 DNA is TGCAGTGCTAGAGATTTGGGGGGAGGGGAGTACAATGAGCAGTTCTTC.

This clonotype showed up many times. In nucleotides, the CDR3 is TGCAGTGCTAGCCCGACAGGGAACCCCTACGAGCAGTACTTC. It yields the protein CSASPTGNPYEQYF. This chain links TRBV20-1 with TRBJ2-7, with TRBD1 matching 7 bases. Germline V gene sequence: CDR1 DFQATT, CDR2 SNEGSKA (reference sequence). The CDR3 runs 14 residues. J gave up 2 bases and V 3 bases, and 7 bases lay outside the gene matches.

The chain recombines TRBV20-1 with TRBJ2-5; 8 nucleotides match TRBD2. Germline loops: CDR1 DFQATT, CDR2 SNEGSKA (reference sequence). The CDR3 is 17 residues long. The V segment lost 0 bases and the J segment 11 bases; nucleotides outside the gene matches: 20. CDR3 sequence (DNA): TGCAGTGCTAGAGATCTGGGCGGGGGGCACTCCTACAATGCGCAGTACTTC. It translates to CSARDLGGGHSYNAQYF.

Concerning this clonotype itself: Relative to the germline gene, one junction end is altered; a read error may explain this. The chain recombines TRBV5-1 with TRBJ2-7; possibly TRBD1 for D (6 bases). Germline V gives CDR1 SGHRS, CDR2 YFSETQ. The CDR3 contains 13 residues. CDR3: CASGLVLGDIRYF. CDR3 DNA: TGCGCCAGCGGCTTGGTGCTAGGGGACATTCGGTACTTC.

J is TRBJ2-7 and V is TRBV7-2; no firm D call. The CDR3 has 15 residues. In germline, CDR1 is SGHTA, CDR2 FQGNSA. V dropped 2 bases and J dropped 2 bases, with 13 bases sitting between them. CDR3 nucleotides: TGTGCCAGCAGCTTAACCAAGGACGTAGCCTACGAGCAGTACTTC. Amino acids: CASSLTKDVAYEQYF. Full variable domain (outside the CDR3, taken from reference TRBV7-2 and TRBJ2-7): GAGVSQSPSNKVTEKGKDVELRCDPISGHTALYWYRQSLGQGLEFLIYFQGNSAPDKSGLPSDRFSAERTGGSVSTLTIQRTQQEDSAVYLCASSLTKDVAYEQYFGPGTRLTVT.

In this sample, this clonotype turned up many times. This sequence joins TRBV12-3 or TRBV12-4 and TRBJ2-7; D may be TRBD1 (6 bases). The CDR3 has 14 amino acids. V lost 4 bases and J lost 2, with 12 bases in between. CDR3 DNA sequence: TGTGCCAGCAGTTCGGACAGCTTCACCTACGAGCAGTACTTC. Its protein is CASSSDSFTYEQYF.

Regarding this clonotype: The junction does not match germline at one end; this may be a read error. The gene calls are TRBV5-1 and TRBJ2-6; D call uncertain. Germline assignment: CDR1 SGHRS and CDR2 YFSETQ. The CDR3 has 12 residues. The CDR3 protein is CASGFSTNVLAF. In DNA form, the CDR3 reads TGCGCCAGCGGCTTCTCTACCAACGTCCTGGCTTTC.

This clonotype has a count of ten or more. This sequence joins TRBV20-1 and TRBJ2-3; weak D call: TRBD2 (6 bases). From germline, CDR1 is DFQATT and CDR2 SNEGSKA (reference sequence). CDR3 length equals 11 residues. V lost 6 bases to trimming and J lost 6 bases, with 10 bases between them. The CDR3 DNA reads as TGCAGTGCACCTAGCGTCGATACGCAGTATTTT. Amino acid sequence: CSAPSVDTQYF.

Remarks on this clonotype: This may be a read error, as it is one base from a much larger clone. The chain links TRBV10-2 to TRBJ2-1, with TRBD2 matching over 9 bases. The CDR3 has 16 amino acids. Looked up from germline, CDR1 is WSHSY and CDR2 is SAAADI. After removal of 2 bases from V and 9 bases from J, the junction contained 11 bases not matched to a gene. CDR3 sequence: CASSEISGGRRGEQFF. The CDR3 DNA sequence: TGCGCCAGCAGTGAGATAAGCGGGGGGCGCAGGGGTGAGCAGTTCTTC.

This clonotype was counted ten times or more. The chain combines TRBV5-1 with TRBJ2-7, with TRBD1 matching over 8 bases. CDR1 and CDR2 (germline): SGHRS, YFSETQ. This CDR3 has 14 residues. J lost 4 bases, V lost 5 bases, and 8 bases had no gene match. CDR3 amino acids: CASRTWTGRYEQYF. CDR3 nucleotides: TGCGCCAGCAGGACCTGGACAGGGCGGTACGAGCAGTACTTC.

This clonotype was recorded many times. This chain connects TRBV10-1 to TRBJ1-5; D is ambiguous. Germline V lookup: CDR1 WNHNN, CDR2 SYGVQD (reference sequence). The CDR3 loop spans 15 amino acids. V lost 5 bases to trimming and J lost 0 bases, with 11 bases between them. In DNA form, the CDR3 reads TGCGCCAGCAGTAGGGCAGGCTATAGCAATCAGCCCCAGCATTTT. It codes for CASSRAGYSNQPQHF.

The chain couples TRBV13 to TRBJ2-3; 8 bases fit TRBD1. J lost 5 bases, V lost 5 bases, and 12 bases had no gene match. The CDR3 is 16 amino acids. Germline lookup yields CDR1 PRHDT and CDR2 FYEKMQ (reference sequence). The CDR3 spells CASSHLAGTGEDTQYF. The CDR3 coding sequence is TGTGCCAGCAGCCACCTTGCCGGGACAGGCGAAGATACGCAGTATTTT.

The chain employs TRBV20-1 and TRBJ2-6, with D unclear. The CDR3 runs 13 residues. Germline assignment: CDR1 DFQATT and CDR2 SNEGSKA (reference sequence). V lost 5 bases and J 2 bases, leaving 7 bases between the germline ends. The CDR3: CSALATGANVLTF. For the CDR3, the DNA is TGCAGTGCTTTAGCAACTGGGGCCAACGTCCTGACTTTC.

This clonotype was observed a single time. A much larger clone lies a single base off, so this may be a read error. The chain uses TRBV7-2 and TRBJ1-1; no clear D gene. This CDR3 is built from 13 residues. Germline lookup yields CDR1 SGHTA and CDR2 FQGNSA. The CDR3 bases are TGTGCCAGCAGCTACGGGGTGAACACTGAAACTTTCTTT. Amino acids: CASSYGVNTETFF.

Many counts were recorded for this clonotype. V is TRBV11-2 and J is TRBJ2-1; 8 bases match TRBD1. The CDR3 extends over 16 amino acids. Germline V gene sequence: CDR1 SGHAT, CDR2 FQNNGV. Germline trimming cut 5 bases from V and 9 bases from J; bases unmatched to any gene: 15. CDR3 nucleotide sequence: TGTGCCAGCAGCCCTAATCCCGGGACAGGTTACGGTGAGCAGTTCTTC. Protein: CASSPNPGTGYGEQFF.